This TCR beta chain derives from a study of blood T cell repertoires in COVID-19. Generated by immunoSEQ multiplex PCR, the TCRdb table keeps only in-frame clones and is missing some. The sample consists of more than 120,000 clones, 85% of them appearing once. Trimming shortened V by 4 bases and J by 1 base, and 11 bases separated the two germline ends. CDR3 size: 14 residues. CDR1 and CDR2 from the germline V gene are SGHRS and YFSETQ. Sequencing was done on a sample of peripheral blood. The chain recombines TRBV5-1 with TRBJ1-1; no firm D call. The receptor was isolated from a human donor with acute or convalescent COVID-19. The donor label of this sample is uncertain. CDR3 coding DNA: TGCGCCAGCAGCGGGAGTCCCCCGAACACTGAAGCTTTCTTT. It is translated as CASSGSPPNTEAFF.